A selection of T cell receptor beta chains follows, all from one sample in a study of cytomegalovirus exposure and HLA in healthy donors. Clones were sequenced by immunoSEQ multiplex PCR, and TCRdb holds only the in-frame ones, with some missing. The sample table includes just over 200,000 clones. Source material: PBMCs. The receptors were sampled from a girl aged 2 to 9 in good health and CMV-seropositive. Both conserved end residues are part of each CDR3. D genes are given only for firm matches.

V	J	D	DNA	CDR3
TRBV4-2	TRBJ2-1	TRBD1	TGTGCCAGCAGCCCGGACAGGTTCAATGAGCAGTTCTTC	CASSPDRFNEQFF
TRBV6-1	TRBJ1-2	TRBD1	TGTGCCAGCAGTGAAGCGGGACAGGGACCCTATGGCTACACCTTC	CASSEAGQGPYGYTF
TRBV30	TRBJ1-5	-	TGTGCCTGGAGTGTACTAAGGGGTCGGAATCAGCCCCAGCATTTT	CAWSVLRGRNQPQHF
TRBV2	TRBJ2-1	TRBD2	TGTGCCAGCAGTGCCCGGGGGGGGGATGAGCAGTTCTTC	CASSARGGDEQFF
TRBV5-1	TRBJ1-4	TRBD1	TGCGCCAGCAGCTTGGGACAGGGTAATGAAAAACTGTTTTTT	CASSLGQGNEKLFF
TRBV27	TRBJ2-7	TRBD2	TGTGCCAGCAGACCGACTAGCGAGCTATTCTCCTACGAGCAGTACTTC	CASRPTSELFSYEQYF
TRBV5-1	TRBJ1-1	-	TGCGCCAGCAGCCCCGGACAGTCCACTGAAGCTTTCTTT	CASSPGQSTEAFF
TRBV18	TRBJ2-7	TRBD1	TGTGCCAGCTCACCGACAGGGACAAGCTCCTACGAGCAGTACTTC	CASSPTGTSSYEQYF
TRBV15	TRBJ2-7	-	TGTGCCACCAGCAGAGAGGTGGGAGTCGCCTACGAGCAGTACTTC	CATSREVGVAYEQYF
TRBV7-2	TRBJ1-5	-	TGTGCCAGCAGCTTAAACTTCCCACAGCCCCAGCATTTT	CASSLNFPQPQHF
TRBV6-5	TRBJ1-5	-	TGTGCCAGCAGTTGGAGCGGGGGAGGAAGCAATCAGCCCCAGCATTTT	CASSWSGGGSNQPQHF
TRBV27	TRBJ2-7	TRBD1	TGTGCCAGCAGTTTAACCCGAGACAGGGTCCCCTACGAGCAGTACTTC	CASSLTRDRVPYEQYF
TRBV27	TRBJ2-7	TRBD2	TGTGCCAGCAGTTTGGGGACTAGTCACGAGCAGTACTTC	CASSLGTSHEQYF
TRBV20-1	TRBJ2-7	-	TGCAGTGCTCCGTACATGAACGAGCAGTACTTC	CSAPYMNEQYF
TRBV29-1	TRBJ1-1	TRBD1	TGCAGCGCCTGGACAGGGAATGTAGACACTGAAGCTTTCTTT	CSAWTGNVDTEAFF
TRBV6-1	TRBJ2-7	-	TGTGCCAGCAGTGATATCGGACACGTAAACTACGAGCAGTACTTC	CASSDIGHVNYEQYF
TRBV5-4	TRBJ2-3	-	TGTGCCAGCAGTCTGGAAGGCGGGGATACGCAGTATTTT	CASSLEGGDTQYF
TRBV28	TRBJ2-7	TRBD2	TGTGCCAGCAGTTTCTTCCCACCCTCCTGGAGGGAGGGGCGCGAGCAGTACTTC	CASSFFPPSWREGREQYF
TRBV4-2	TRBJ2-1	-	TGTGCCAGCAGCCAAGATCGGAGTACGACCGGGAATGAGCAGTTCTTC	CASSQDRSTTGNEQFF
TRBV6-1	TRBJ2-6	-	TGTGCCAGCAGTGAAAACCATAGCTCTGGGGCCAACGTCCTGACTTTC	CASSENHSSGANVLTF
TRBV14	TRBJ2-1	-	TGTGCCAGCAGGGGGGCCACCGGTAGTGAGCAGTTCTTC	CASRGATGSEQFF
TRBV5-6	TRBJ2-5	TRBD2	TGTGCCAGCAGCGGCGGGTCTAGCGGGAGGATCGGTTGGGAGACCCAGTACTTC	CASSGGSSGRIGWETQYF
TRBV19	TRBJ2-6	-	TGTGCCAGTAGTATTTCGGGCTCTGGGGCCAACGTCCTGACTTTC	CASSISGSGANVLTF
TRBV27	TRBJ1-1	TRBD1	TGTGCCAGCAGTTTATCGGACAGGGATGGAACTGAAGCTTTCTTT	CASSLSDRDGTEAFF
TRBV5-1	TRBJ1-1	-	TGCGCCAGCAGTAGACAGGAAAACACTGAAGCTTTCTTT	CASSRQENTEAFF
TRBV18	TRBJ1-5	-	TGTGCCAGCTCACCGGGAGGGGATTGGCCCCAGCATTTT	CASSPGGDWPQHF
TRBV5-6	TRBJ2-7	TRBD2	TGTGCCAGCAGCCTGGGGACTAGCGGGAACACCCCCTACGAGCAGTACTTC	CASSLGTSGNTPYEQYF
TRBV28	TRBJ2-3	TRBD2	TGTGCCAGCAGCCCGCTTGGACTAGCGGGAAGAGATACGCAGTATTTT	CASSPLGLAGRDTQYF
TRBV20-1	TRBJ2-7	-	TGCAGTGCTAGCCTCTCCTACGAGCAGTACTTC	CSASLSYEQYF
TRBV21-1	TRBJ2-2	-	TGTGCCAGCAGCAAAGCTGGGACTTCGAACACCGGGGAGCTGTTTTTT	CASSKAGTSNTGELFF
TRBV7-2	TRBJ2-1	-	TGTGCCAGCAGCCCCCGGGACATCAATTTGTACAATGAGCAGTTCTTC	CASSPRDINLYNEQFF
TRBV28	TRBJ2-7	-	TGTGCCAGCAGCCCTCAGTACAGGCGCTACGAGCAGTACTTC	CASSPQYRRYEQYF
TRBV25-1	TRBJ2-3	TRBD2	TGTGCCAGCAGTGACACTAGCGGGAGAGATACGCAGTATTTT	CASSDTSGRDTQYF
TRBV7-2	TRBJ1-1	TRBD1	TGTGCCAGCAGCGCGGGACAGGGCACTGAAGCTTTCTTT	CASSAGQGTEAFF
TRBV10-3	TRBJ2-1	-	TGTGCCATCAGTGATCACGATAGCGTTAATGAGCAGTTCTTC	CAISDHDSVNEQFF
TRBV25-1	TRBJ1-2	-	TGTGCCAGCAGTGAAGAAGGGGCGACCAAGTCCTCTTATGGCTACACCTTC	CASSEEGATKSSYGYTF
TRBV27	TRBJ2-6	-	TGTGCCAGCAGATTAACAGCCTCTGGGGCCAACGTCCTGACTTTC	CASRLTASGANVLTF
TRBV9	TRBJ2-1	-	TGTGCCAGCAGCGTGTCAGGACTGAGGGACAATGAGCAGTTCTTC	CASSVSGLRDNEQFF
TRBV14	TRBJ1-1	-	TGTGCCAGCAGCCAAGAGGGGGCAGAAGCTTTCTTT	CASSQEGAEAFF
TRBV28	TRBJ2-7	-	TGTGCCAGCAGTTCCTTATCCTACGAGCAGTACTTC	CASSSLSYEQYF
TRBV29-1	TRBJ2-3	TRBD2	TGCAGCGTTGAAGGAAACACCGGGACTAGCAGCACAGATACGCAGTATTTT	CSVEGNTGTSSTDTQYF
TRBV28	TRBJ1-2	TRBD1	TGTGCCAGCAGTTTGGGCTCAACAGGGGGCAACTATGGCTACACCTTC	CASSLGSTGGNYGYTF
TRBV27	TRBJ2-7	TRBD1	TGTGCCAGCAGTATCCGGGACAGGGCCCACGAGCAGTACTTC	CASSIRDRAHEQYF
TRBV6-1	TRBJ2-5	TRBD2	TGTGCCAGCACCCCTAGCGGGAGCGAGGAGACCCAGTACTTC	CASTPSGSEETQYF
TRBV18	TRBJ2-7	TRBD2	TGTGCCAGCTCACCCCCGGGACTAGCGGGAGGGTTGGACGAGCAGTACTTC	CASSPPGLAGGLDEQYF
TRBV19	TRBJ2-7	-	TGTGCCAGTAGTACCATGCGGGACTCCGAGCAGTACTTC	CASSTMRDSEQYF
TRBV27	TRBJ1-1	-	TGTGCCAGCAGTCTTCTGGGGGGGCAAGCTTTCTTT	CASSLLGGQAFF
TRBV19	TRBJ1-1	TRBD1	TGTGCCAGTAGTCCCCGGACAGGCATGAACACTGAAGCTTTCTTT	CASSPRTGMNTEAFF
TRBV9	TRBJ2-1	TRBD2	TGTGCCAGCAGCGTAGCCGGGACTAGCACTGAGCAGTTCTTC	CASSVAGTSTEQFF
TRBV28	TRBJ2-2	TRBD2	TGTGCCAGCAGTTTATTACTAGCGGGCACCATGCATAGGGGGGAGCTGTTTTTT	CASSLLLAGTMHRGELFF
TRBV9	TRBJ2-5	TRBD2	TGTGCCAGCAGCGCATTTAGCGGGAGTGGGGGCCAAGAGACCCAGTACTTC	CASSAFSGSGGQETQYF
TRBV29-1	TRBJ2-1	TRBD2	TGCAGCGTTGAGGGGGCGGGAGGGTTGGGAAATGAGCAGTTCTTC	CSVEGAGGLGNEQFF
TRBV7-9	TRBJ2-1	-	TGTGCCAGCAGCTTAGGTCAGGACAATGAGCAGTTCTTC	CASSLGQDNEQFF
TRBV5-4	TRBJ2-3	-	TGTGCCAGCAGCCTTGAAATAAAGTTGCAGAGCACAGATACGCAGTATTTT	CASSLEIKLQSTDTQYF
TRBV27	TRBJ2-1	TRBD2	TGTGCCAGCACCCATAGCGGGAGGGTGGATGAGCAGTTCTTC	CASTHSGRVDEQFF
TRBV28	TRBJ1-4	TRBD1	TGTGCCAGCAGTCTTACGTCCGGGACAGGACGAGAAAAACTGTTTTTT	CASSLTSGTGREKLFF
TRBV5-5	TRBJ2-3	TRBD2	TGTGCCAGCAGCTCCCCGACTAGCGGGAGGACAAGGGCGCAGTATTTT	CASSSPTSGRTRAQYF